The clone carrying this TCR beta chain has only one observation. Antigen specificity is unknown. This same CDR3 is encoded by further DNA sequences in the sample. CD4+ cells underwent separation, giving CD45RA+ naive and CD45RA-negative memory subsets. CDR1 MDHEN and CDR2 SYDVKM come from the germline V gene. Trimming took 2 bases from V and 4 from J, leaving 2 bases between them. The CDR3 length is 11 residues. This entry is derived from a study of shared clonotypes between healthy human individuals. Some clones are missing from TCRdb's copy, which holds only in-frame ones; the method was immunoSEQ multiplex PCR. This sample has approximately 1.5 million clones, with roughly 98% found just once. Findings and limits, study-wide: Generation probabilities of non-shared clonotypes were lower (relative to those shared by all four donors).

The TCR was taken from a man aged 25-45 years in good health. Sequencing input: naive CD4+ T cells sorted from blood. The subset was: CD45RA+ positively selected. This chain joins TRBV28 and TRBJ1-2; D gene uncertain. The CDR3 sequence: CASSLSYGYTF. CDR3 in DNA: TGTGCCAGCAGTTTAAGCTATGGCTACACCTTC.